Detailed here is one TCR beta chain. The antigen is not known. From germline, CDR1 is LGHNA and CDR2 YSLEER. This CDR3 is 16 amino acids long. Trimming removed 1 base from V and 2 bases from J; junction bases left unmatched: 6. The data belong to a study of response to subunit inactivated influenza vaccine. TCRdb analysed the RT-PCR reads with MiXCR anew, one entry per CDR3 protein. The table has roughly 780,000 distinct CDR3 sequences, approximately 17% seen once. Findings and caveats of the study: Authors proposed each seasonal influenza vaccination draws in few new T cells.

This sequence was found in a man between 45 and 60 years old who received an inactivated influenza vaccine. The chain is built from TRBV4-3 and TRBJ2-7; 9 bases are a match to TRBD1. This specimen was PBMCs from blood, taken 4 to 6 days after vaccination. The CDR3 bases are TGCGCCAGCAGCCAAGGTTGGGACAGGGTCGCCTACGAGCAGTACTTC. Residues: CASSQGWDRVAYEQYF.